This passage covers 29 T cell receptor delta chains from one sample sequenced in a study of γδ T cells in repeated Plasmodium falciparum infection. TCRdb reanalyzed the multiplex PCR reads using CATT. The repertoire holds roughly 90,000 delta-chain clones, with over 1.1% as singletons. Flow sorting of PBMC yielded separate Vgamma9/Vdelta2+ and Vdelta2-negative gammadelta T cell populations for bulk repertoire analysis. The sample taken for sequencing was gamma-delta T cells from blood. These receptors were obtained from a pool of human donors (malaria-infected and uninfected, not separated).

The table lists this clone with a few counts. The protein recorded in TCRdb matches a much larger clone and deviates from this DNA's translation at residue 12, suggesting a read error; the protein here is obtained by translating the DNA. V and J are TRDV1 and TRDJ1; 7 bases are a match to TRDD3. The J gene is not listed in TCRdb, so it was assigned here from a DNA match to germline. Unmatched junction bases numbered 14, after V lost 3 bases and J lost 4 bases. This CDR3 has 17 amino acids. Germline V gene sequence: CDR1 TSWWSYY, CDR2 QGS. The CDR3: CALGDVPGGLYIDKLIF. The CDR3 nucleotides read TGTGCTCTTGGGGACGTCCCTGGGGGTTTGTACATCGATAAACTCATCTTT.

This clone turned up a few times. The TCRdb protein comes from a much larger clone and disagrees with this DNA's translation at residue 3, likely due to a read error; the protein given here is derived from the DNA. The V and J genes are TRDV2 and TRDJ1; D remains unclear. Here the J gene came from matching the DNA to germline, since TCRdb omits it. Germline CDR1 and CDR2: GEAIGNYY and EKD. The CDR3 consists of 15 residues. The CDR3 region has the DNA TGTGCCAGTGACACCGTTGGGACGAGCACCGATAAACTCATCTTT. Its protein product is CASDTVGTSTDKLIF.

With respect to this clone: TCRdb has a much larger clone's protein, which differs at residue 5 from the translation of this DNA, likely because of a read error; what is shown is the protein translated from the DNA. The rearrangement uses TRDV2 and TRDJ1; 7 positions agree with TRDD3. The J gene is not listed in TCRdb, so it was assigned here from a DNA match to germline. From germline, CDR1 is GEAIGNYY and CDR2 EKD. There are 19 residues in the CDR3. V shed 2 bases and J 0 bases; nucleotides not matched to a gene: 17. CDR3 nucleotides: TGTGCCTGTGACATCGTTTATGGGATGGGGGAGCTGTACACCGATAAACTCATCTTT. This codes for CACDIVYGMGELYTDKLIF.

This clone is judged medium-sized. The same CDR3 is also encoded by other DNA sequences in this sample. V and J are TRDV2 and TRDJ3, with 13 bases identical to TRDD3. V trimming: 2 bases; J trimming: 2 bases; junction bases outside the gene matches: 5. Germline V gene sequence: CDR1 GEAIGNYY, CDR2 EKD. The CDR3 is made up of 19 amino acids. The CDR3 protein is CACDKVLGDTTWDTRQMFF. The CDR3 region has the DNA TGTGCCTGTGACAAAGTACTGGGGGATACGACCTGGGACACCCGACAGATGTTTTTC.

This clone was counted at least ten times. J is TRDJ1 and V is TRDV1; TRDD3 might be the D (6 bases). Per germline, CDR1 TSWWSYY and CDR2 QGS. The CDR3 extends over 18 amino acids. Trimming removed 3 bases from V and 0 bases from J, with 20 bases in between. This CDR3 is CALGDSAGGGLYTDKLIF. DNA for the CDR3: TGTGCTCTTGGGGACTCGGCCGGGGGAGGACTTTACACCGATAAACTCATCTTT.

By sample fraction, this clone is medium-sized (0.01 to 0.1%). The same CDR3 arises from other DNA sequences in this sample as well. V gene TRDV1 combines with J gene TRDJ1; the D is unclear. The germline V gene encodes CDR1 TSWWSYY and CDR2 QGS. Trimming cost V 0 bases and J 9 bases, with 14 bases left between them. This CDR3 has 14 residues. DNA for the CDR3: TGTGCTCTTGGGGAACTGGCTCCTGAGCGGGAACTCATCTTT. The encoded protein is CALGELAPERELIF.

The table lists this clone with a few counts. The TCRdb protein comes from a much larger clone and disagrees with this DNA's translation at residue 9, likely due to a read error; the protein given here is derived from the DNA. The CDR3 DNA reads as TGTGCTCTTGGGGAACTTTGCTCCTGCAATCTCTGGGGGTTCTACACCGATAAACTCATCTTT. Residues: CALGELCSCNLWGFYTDKLIF. The V call is TRDV1, the J call TRDJ1, with 7 bases lining up with TRDD3. J was trimmed by 0 bases and V by 0 bases; bases with no gene match: 19. The CDR3 sequence is 21 residues long. Germline V CDR1 and CDR2: TSWWSYY, QGS.

With respect to this clone: A far larger clone is one base from this, pointing to a likely read error. The sample contains more than one DNA sequence encoding this CDR3. The J segment was not called; the V segment is TRDV1; the table names TRDD3, a call not compared with the DNA. The CDR3 is 17 amino acids. Germline V gene data show CDR1 as TSWWSYY and CDR2 as QGS. The CDR3: CALGDFLKKPGALKLIF. In DNA, the CDR3 is TGTGCTCTTGGCGACTTCCTAAAGAAGCCGGGAGCTCTTAAGCTCATCTTT.

Concerning this clone: TCRdb has a much larger clone's protein, which differs at residue 8 from the translation of this DNA, likely because of a read error; what is shown is the protein translated from the DNA. The chain recombines TRDV1 with TRDJ1; D remains ambiguous. This CDR3 contains 13 residues. The V gene's germline CDR1 is TSWWSYY and CDR2 QGS. The V gene lost 9 bases and the J gene lost 3 bases, with 14 bases spanning the gap. CDR3 coding DNA: TGTGCTCTCGTTTCCCTCGAAGCCGATAAACTCATCTTT. Translation gives CALVSLEADKLIF.

Many counts were recorded for this clone. The J gene is TRDJ1, the V gene TRDV1; 9 nucleotides align to TRDD3. The V and J ends lost 4 bases and 0 bases, in that order; junction bases with no gene match: 27. The CDR3 covers 23 residues. CDR1 and CDR2 from the germline V gene are TSWWSYY and QGS. The CDR3 loop is CALGGAPGGPFLYWGTYTDKLIF. CDR3 coding DNA: TGTGCTCTTGGGGGAGCCCCCGGGGGACCTTTTCTATACTGGGGGACTTACACCGATAAACTCATCTTT.

As to this clone: This likely reflects a read error, since a far larger clone is one base away. Other nucleotide sequences in the sample specify the same CDR3. V gene TRDV2 combines with J gene TRDJ1; D is possibly TRDD3 (6 bases). No J gene was available from TCRdb, and it was assigned here by a germline match of the DNA. The germline V gene has CDR1 GEAIGNYY and CDR2 EKD. CDR3 size: 17 residues. The CDR3 here is CACDTRTRSGGTDKLIF. The CDR3 DNA reads as TGTGCCTGCGACACCAGAACCCGATCGGGGGGAACCGATAAACTCATCTTT.

The V and J genes are TRDV1 and TRDJ1; D might be TRDD3 (5 bases). Since TCRdb gives no J gene, matching the DNA to germline was used here to assign it. The CDR3 runs 17 residues. Germline V gene data show CDR1 as TSWWSYY and CDR2 as QGS. The ends were cut back, 9 bases at V and 0 bases at J, with 23 bases in the middle. The CDR3 sequence is CALLSPQGNPYTDKLIF. The CDR3 DNA is TGTGCTCTCCTCTCCCCTCAGGGGAACCCGTACACCGATAAACTCATCTTT.

Worth noting for this clone: A read error likely explains why the TCRdb protein, taken from a much larger clone, differs from this DNA's translation at residue 5; the protein shown is translated from the DNA. The chain couples TRDV2 to TRDJ1, with 8 bases identical to TRDD3. The trim removed 3 bases at V and 4 bases at J, leaving 18 bases unmatched. The CDR3 runs to 18 residues. Germline-derived CDR1 and CDR2 are GEAIGNYY and EKD. The CDR3, as DNA: TGTGCCTGTGACTCCGTAGGCCCGGGGGATAGGAGGGACGATAAACTCATCTTT. It translates to CACDSVGPGDRRDDKLIF.

Comment on this clone: The TCRdb protein, from a much larger clone, departs from this DNA's translation at residue 14, likely by read error; the protein shown derives from the DNA. The gene calls are TRDV2 and TRDJ3; tentative D call: TRDD3 (5 bases). In the absence of a J gene in TCRdb, the DNA was matched to germline to assign it here. Germline CDR1 is GEAIGNYY and CDR2 is EKD. The CDR3 has 19 amino acids. In nucleotides, the CDR3 is TGTGCCTGTGACACCCCACCCCACAACAGCTCCTGGGACATCCGACAGATGTTTTTC. Translation gives CACDTPPHNSSWDIRQMFF.

Notes on this clone: The protein TCRdb lists belongs to a much larger clone and differs from this DNA's translation at residue 17, which points to a read error; the protein shown is made from the DNA. The CDR3 nucleotides are TGTGCTCTTGGGGAACCCTTCCGAACCCTCCTCCCTTTACTGGGGGAGTGCACCGATAAACTCATCTTT. Its translation is CALGEPFRTLLPLLGECTDKLIF. This chain joins TRDV1 and TRDJ1; 9 bases match TRDD3. TCRdb is silent on the J gene; assignment here came from matching the DNA to germline. The CDR3 is 23 amino acids. The J segment lost 1 base and the V segment lost 1 base, leaving 25 bases of the junction unmatched. Germline CDR1 TSWWSYY, CDR2 QGS.

This clone turned up a few times. TCRdb records a much larger clone's protein for this DNA, with a difference at residue 18 that likely arises from a read error; the protein given is the translation of the DNA. The chain is built from TRDV2 and TRDJ1, with 8 bases identical to TRDD2. TCRdb does not report a J gene; here it was assigned by matching the DNA to germline references. CDR3 size: 21 residues. Germline V gene data show CDR1 as GEAIGNYY and CDR2 as EKD. The CDR3 region is CACDKLPTTGVPRDKDDELIF. The CDR3, as DNA: TGTGCCTGTGACAAGCTTCCTACGACGGGGGTCCCCCGCGATAAAGACGATGAACTCATCTTT.

With respect to this clone: This probably arose from a read error, given a far larger clone one base away. This CDR3 is also generated by other DNA sequences in the sample. This chain uses TRDV3 with TRDJ1; 9 bases are shared with TRDD3. With 3 bases clipped from V and 0 bases from J, the junction kept 26 bases outside the gene matches. The CDR3 is made up of 21 amino acids. Germline loops: CDR1 TVYSNPD, CDR2 GDNSRS (reference sequence). The CDR3 nucleotides read TGTGCCTTCCCTGATACCCTACTGGGGGACCCAAATCACTCATACACCGATAAACTCATCTTT. Its protein product is CAFPDTLLGDPNHSYTDKLIF. Drawing the rest from reference TRDV3 and TRDJ1, the complete variable domain is CDKVTQSSPDQTVASGSEVVLLCTYDTVYSNPDLFWYRIRPDYSFQFVFYGDNSRSEGADFTQGRFSVKHILTQKAFHLVISPVRTEDSATYYCAFPDTLLGDPNHSYTDKLIFGKGTRVTVEP.

On this clone: The TCRdb protein, from a much larger clone, departs from this DNA's translation at residue 8, likely by read error; the protein shown derives from the DNA. This rearrangement joins TRDV2 to TRDJ1; 7 positions match TRDD3. The J gene, left out of TCRdb, was set here by checking the DNA against germline. With V trimmed by 2 bases and J by 4 bases, 3 bases remained unmatched. Germline CDR1 GEAIGNYY, CDR2 EKD. The CDR3 covers 13 residues. The CDR3 DNA sequence: TGTGCCTGTGACAGGATACGCATCGATAAACTCATCTTT. It codes for CACDRIRIDKLIF.

This clone was observed a handful of times. This DNA's translation differs at residue 2 from TCRdb's protein, which comes from a much larger clone; a read error is likely, and the protein shown is translated from the DNA. The chain has TRDV3 and TRDJ1; no reliable D call. The germline gives CDR1 TVYSNPD, CDR2 GDNSRS (reference sequence). The CDR3 is 17 amino acids. Here the CDR3 reads CSSTWSPYRRETDKLIF. The CDR3 nucleotides are TGTTCCTCTACCTGGTCCCCGTATCGTAGGGAGACCGATAAACTCATCTTT.

The chain couples TRDV1 to TRDJ1; 7 bases align to TRDD3. Germline V gene data show CDR1 as TSWWSYY and CDR2 as QGS. V lost 1 base and J lost 12; bases outside the gene matches: 32. The CDR3 is 21 residues long. The CDR3 loop is CALGERPRYWGMVRYTDKFIF. In nucleotides, the CDR3 is TGTGCTCTTGGGGAACGTCCGAGGTACTGGGGAATGGTCCGGTACACCGATAAGTTCATCTTT.

With respect to this clone: The protein that TCRdb holds for this DNA derives from a much larger clone and differs from the translated DNA at residue 5, which likely indicates a read error; the protein shown here is translated from the DNA. The V and J genes are TRDV2 and TRDJ1, with 9 positions matching TRDD3. The J gene, missing from TCRdb, was assigned here through DNA to germline matching. The CDR3 is made up of 17 amino acids. The V gene's germline CDR1 is GEAIGNYY and CDR2 EKD. V shed 2 bases and J 1 base; nucleotides not matched to a gene: 10. As DNA, the CDR3 is TGTGCCTGTGACATAGTAGGGGATACGCGATTCACCGATAAACTCATCTTT. Translated: CACDIVGDTRFTDKLIF.

Worth noting for this clone: This may be a read error: a much more frequent sequence differs by one nucleotide. This chain joins TRDV1 and TRDJ1; D is tentatively TRDD2 or TRDD3 (5 bases each). No J gene was available from TCRdb, and it was assigned here by a germline match of the DNA. There are 20 residues in the CDR3. In germline, CDR1 is TSWWSYY, CDR2 QGS. V lost 2 bases to trimming and J lost 2 bases, with 27 bases between them. CDR3 in DNA: TGTGCTCTTGGGGAAAGGGTTCCTGGGTGGGAACTGGACCAGACCGATAAACTCATCTTT. This gives the protein CALGERVPGWELDQTDKLIF.

This clone was seen at least ten times. The rearrangement joins TRDV2 to TRDJ3, with D possibly matching TRDD3 (5 bases). V was cut by 7 bases and J by 0 bases, with 18 bases left in between. Germline assignment: CDR1 GEAIGNYY and CDR2 EKD. CDR3 size: 18 residues. CDR3 nucleotides: TGTGCCTGCATGGCCCTGGGAGAGGGCTCCTGGGACACCCGACAGATGTTTTTC. This encodes CACMALGEGSWDTRQMFF.

This clone was recorded a few times. Since a far larger clone is one base different, this is likely a read error. At the DNA level, this CDR3 is encoded by other sequences in the same sample as well. The rearrangement links TRDV1 to TRDJ1; D assignment may be TRDD2 or TRDD3 (7 bases each). The CDR3 extends over 27 amino acids. CDR1 is TSWWSYY and CDR2 is QGS in the germline V gene. CDR3 DNA: TGTGCTCTTGGGGAACTACCTGTTCCTACGTCTTCATTCTACCTGGGGGCGATTTGGGGTTACACCGATAAACTAATCTTT. It translates to CALGELPVPTSSFYLGAIWGYTDKLIF.

With regard to this clone: The translation of this DNA and the TCRdb protein of a much larger clone differ at residue 18, probably owing to a read error; the protein shown here is translated from the DNA. V is TRDV1 and J is TRDJ1, with D tentatively TRDD2 (5 bases). The J gene, not given by TCRdb, was assigned here from a germline match of the nucleotide sequence. This CDR3 spans 21 amino acids. In germline, CDR1 is TSWWSYY, CDR2 QGS. As DNA, the CDR3 is TGTGCTCTTGGGGAACTACTATTCGCCTACGTTGTTCCGCAGTACACCGATGAACTCATCTTT. Residues: CALGELLFAYVVPQYTDELIF.

As regards this clone: Translating this DNA gives a protein that differs at residue 23 from the TCRdb one, which belongs to a much larger clone; a read error is likely, and the protein shown is this translation. V gene assignment gives TRDV2, but the J gene was left uncalled; the tabulated D call, TRDD3, remains unverified against the DNA. Germline V gives CDR1 GEAIGNYY, CDR2 EKD. This CDR3 comprises 25 residues. The CDR3 DNA reads TGTGCCTGTGACAAAAGGACTGGGGATACGACCCGAAACGATTCATCCTCCTGGGACACCCGACAGACGTTTTTC. This gives the protein CACDKRTGDTTRNDSSSWDTRQTFF.

A few counts support this clone. The TCRdb record carries a much larger clone's protein, which differs from this DNA's translation at residue 7; a read error is the likely cause, and the protein listed here is the DNA translation. The V gene is TRDV2, the J gene TRDJ3; TRDD3 is a possible D gene (5 bases). V was shortened by 0 bases and J by 0 bases, with 14 bases between the two germline ends. This CDR3 is 19 amino acids long. Germline CDR1 is GEAIGNYY and CDR2 is EKD. The CDR3 sequence: CACDTPEILSSWDTRQMFF. CDR3 DNA sequence: TGTGCCTGTGACACCCCGGAGATACTGAGCTCCTGGGACACCCGACAGATGTTTTTC.

V and J are TRDV1 and TRDJ1; tentatively, D is TRDD3 (6 bases). No J gene was available from TCRdb, and it was assigned here by a germline match of the DNA. The CDR3 has 31 residues. Trimming stripped 0 bases from V and 1 base from J, with 57 bases between. Germline V lookup: CDR1 TSWWSYY, CDR2 QGS. This chain's CDR3 is CALGELNPYPNFILKSSWGLNPTPGTDKLIF. The CDR3 DNA is TGTGCTCTTGGGGAACTTAATCCCTACCCAAATTTCATCCTTAAATCCTCCTGGGGCCTCAACCCCACACCCGGCACCGATAAACTCATCTTT.

As concerns this clone: The protein held in TCRdb is that of a much larger clone and does not match this DNA's translation at residue 13, likely because of a read error; the protein shown is translated from the DNA. The chain recombines TRDV2 with TRDJ3; 12 bases align to TRDD3. The J gene, left out of TCRdb, was set here by checking the DNA against germline. Per the germline V gene, CDR1 is GEAIGNYY and CDR2 is EKD. This CDR3 has 19 residues. The CDR3 reads CACDTTRLGDTWGTRQMFF. DNA of the CDR3: TGTGCCTGTGACACTACTCGACTGGGGGATACCTGGGGCACCCGACAGATGTTTTTC.